These 18 T cell receptor beta chains were all obtained from the same sample, sequenced in a study of blood T cell repertoires in COVID-19. TCRdb's table, derived via immunoSEQ multiplex PCR, lists solely in-frame clones and lacks some. Of 250,000 or so clones listed, 84% are singletons. The sample taken for sequencing was peripheral blood. These receptors were taken from a man aged 50-59 years with acute or convalescent COVID-19.

This clone was detected only a few times. The genes are TRBV5-6 and TRBJ1-2; 7 bases map to TRBD1. In germline, CDR1 is SGHDT, CDR2 YYEEEE. V shed 1 base and J 7 bases; nucleotides not matched to a gene: 10. The CDR3 sequence is 15 residues long. The CDR3 region has the DNA TGTGCCAGCAGCTTGCCCCTCTCAGGACAGGCTGGCTACACCTTC. Translation gives CASSLPLSGQAGYTF. The variable domain in full, with the rest retrieved from reference TRBV5-6 and TRBJ1-2, is DAGVTQSPTHLIKTRGQQVTLRCSPKSGHDTVSWYQQALGQGPQFIFQYYEEEERQRGNFPDRFSGHQFPNYSSELNVNALLLGDSALYLCASSLPLSGQAGYTFGSGTRLTVV.

This clone turned up a few times. The V and J genes are TRBV7-8 and TRBJ1-2; D is undetermined. Germline V CDR1 and CDR2: SGHVS, FQNEAQ. The ends were cut back, 2 bases at V and 3 bases at J, with 10 bases in the middle. This CDR3 is built from 14 residues. CDR3 in amino acids: CASSLNEGHYGYTF. The CDR3 coding sequence is TGTGCCAGCAGCTTAAACGAGGGCCACTATGGCTACACCTTC.

This clone was seen once. The junction departs from the called germline gene at one end, perhaps through a read error. This chain joins TRBV7-7 and TRBJ1-6, with D uncertain. The CDR3 extends over 13 amino acids. The V gene's germline CDR1 is SSHAT and CDR2 FNYEAQ (reference sequence). CDR3 amino acids: CASSLRRDSPLHF. DNA of the CDR3: TGTGCTAGCAGCTTACGACGGGATTCACCCCTCCACTTT.

This clone was seen more than once but under ten times. The chain is built from TRBV6-2 or TRBV6-3 and TRBJ2-2, with D perhaps TRBD1 (6 bases). Germline values: CDR1 MNHEY, CDR2 SVGEGT. The CDR3 runs to 14 residues. Trimming removed 6 bases at V and 8 bases at J, with 16 bases between. DNA for the CDR3: TGTGCCAGCAGCGCCCACAGGGTTTCAGGGGAGCTGTTTTTT. As protein: CASSAHRVSGELFF.

The gene calls are TRBV19 and TRBJ1-5; D unclear. Germline V gives CDR1 LNHDA, CDR2 SQIVND (reference sequence). This CDR3 is built from 16 residues. Trimming took 0 bases from V and 5 from J, leaving 14 bases between them. The CDR3: CASSIDEFPPYQPQHF. The CDR3 nucleotides are TGTGCCAGTAGTATAGATGAGTTCCCGCCGTATCAGCCCCAGCATTTT.

This clone appeared once. The chain employs TRBV18 and TRBJ2-6, with 9 bases fitting TRBD1. CDR1 is KGHSH and CDR2 is LQKENI in the germline V gene. This CDR3 has 18 amino acids. The trim removed 4 bases at V and 2 bases at J, leaving 9 bases unmatched. This CDR3 is CASSRPGQGETGANVLTF. CDR3 nucleotide sequence: TGTGCCAGCTCACGGCCGGGACAGGGAGAAACTGGGGCCAACGTCCTGACTTTC. The full variable domain, in which reference TRBV18 and TRBJ2-6 provide the parts outside the CDR3, is NAGVMQNPRHLVRRRGQEARLRCSPMKGHSHVYWYRQLPEEGLKFMVYLQKENIIDESGMPKERFSAEFPKEGPSILRIQQVVRGDSAAYFCASSRPGQGETGANVLTFGAGSRLTVL.

The chain carries TRBV13 and TRBJ1-3, with TRBD1 as a possible D gene (6 bases). The V and J ends lost 1 base and 4 bases respectively, with 14 bases between them. Germline V gives CDR1 PRHDT, CDR2 FYEKMQ (reference sequence). CDR3 length equals 16 residues. The CDR3 coding sequence is TGTGCCAGCAGCTTAGCTGCCGGACAGTCAGGAAACACCATATATTTT. As protein: CASSLAAGQSGNTIYF.

The V gene is TRBV25-1, the J gene TRBJ1-1; D ambiguous. Germline V gives CDR1 MGHDK, CDR2 SYGVNS. This CDR3 has 13 amino acids. Trimming stripped 2 bases from V and 6 bases from J, with 10 bases between. CDR3 loop: CASSESNSPEAFF. The CDR3 DNA follows: TGTGCCAGCAGTGAAAGTAACAGCCCTGAAGCTTTCTTT. Combining the CDR3 with reference TRBV25-1 and TRBJ1-1 gives the whole variable domain EADIYQTPRYLVIGTGKKITLECSQTMGHDKMYWYQQDPGMELHLIHYSYGVNSTEKGDLSSESTVSRIRTEHFPLTLESARPSHTSQYLCASSESNSPEAFFGQGTRLTVV.

The rearrangement joins TRBV29-1 to TRBJ2-7, with D perhaps matching TRBD1 (5 bases). This CDR3 contains 13 residues. CDR1 is SQVTM and CDR2 is ANQGSEA in the germline V gene. The V and J ends lost 0 bases and 0 bases respectively, with 6 bases between them. CDR3 protein: CSVEDRDSYEQYF. The CDR3 DNA is TGCAGCGTTGAAGACAGGGACTCCTACGAGCAGTACTTC.

The rearrangement uses TRBV13 and TRBJ2-1, with 12 positions matching TRBD1. The V gene's germline CDR1 is PRHDT and CDR2 FYEKMQ (reference sequence). V lost 1 base and J lost 4; bases outside the gene matches: 26. The CDR3 has 24 amino acids. The CDR3 bases are TGTGCCAGCAGCTTAGCGGGGAGATATTCCCGGGACAGGGGGCGAGGGGGATCGTACAATGAGCAGTTCTTC. This encodes CASSLAGRYSRDRGRGGSYNEQFF.

The chain uses TRBV10-3 and TRBJ2-2; a possible D gene is TRBD1 (5 bases). The ends were cut back, 2 bases at V and 1 base at J, with 8 bases in the middle. This CDR3 is built from 15 residues. From germline, CDR1 is ENHRY and CDR2 SYGVKD. The CDR3 loop reads CAISEGRENTGELFF. The DNA of the CDR3 is TGTGCCATCAGTGAGGGCAGGGAGAACACCGGGGAGCTGTTTTTT.

CDR3 amino acids: CASSPRGFGNQPQHF. The CDR3 region has the DNA TGTGCCAGCAGCCCTCGGGGGTTTGGCAATCAGCCCCAGCATTTT. This chain connects TRBV27 to TRBJ1-5, with D tentatively TRBD1 (5 bases). Germline V gene data show CDR1 as MNHEY and CDR2 as SMNVEV (reference sequence). The CDR3 sequence is 15 residues long. The germline V and J ends were trimmed by 6 bases and 2 bases, with 14 bases remaining between them.

The CDR3 is CSAIVNEQFF. In nucleotides, the CDR3 is TGCAGTGCTATTGTAAATGAGCAGTTCTTC. The chain combines TRBV20-1 with TRBJ2-1, with no clear D. Germline V gene lookup returns CDR1 DFQATT and CDR2 SNEGSKA (reference sequence). The V gene lost 4 bases and the J gene lost 7 bases, with 5 bases spanning the gap. The CDR3 contains 10 residues.

V is TRBV5-1 and J is TRBJ2-7; TRBD1 agrees at 11 bases. The CDR3 runs to 15 residues. V trimming: 4 bases; J trimming: 3 bases; junction bases outside the gene matches: 6. The germline V gene encodes CDR1 SGHRS and CDR2 YFSETQ. Here the CDR3 DNA reads TGCGCCAGCAGCCCGTGGACAGGGGGCCACTACGAGCAGTACTTC. It codes for CASSPWTGGHYEQYF.

The chain employs TRBV6-5 and TRBJ1-2; D is perhaps TRBD1 (6 bases). The CDR3 sequence is 13 residues long. From germline, CDR1 is MNHEY and CDR2 SVGAGI. V lost 4 bases and J 1 base, leaving 7 bases between the germline ends. Written as DNA, the CDR3 is TGTGCCAGCAGTTTGGACAGTAACTATGGCTACACCTTC. This gives the protein CASSLDSNYGYTF.

The rearrangement joins TRBV9 to TRBJ1-6; TRBD1 matches 8 bases. The CDR3 spans 14 residues. The V segment lost 5 bases and the J segment 7 bases; nucleotides outside the gene matches: 5. Per germline, CDR1 SGDLS and CDR2 YYNGEE. The CDR3 loop is CASRPDRGNSPLHF. CDR3 nucleotide sequence: TGTGCCAGCAGACCAGACAGGGGAAATTCACCCCTCCACTTT.

The chain is built from TRBV4-2 and TRBJ2-5; no clear D. The CDR3 loop spans 15 amino acids. The germline V gene has CDR1 LGHNA and CDR2 YNFKEQ. V was shortened by 0 bases and J by 7 bases, with 15 bases between the two germline ends. This chain's CDR3 is CASSQDVNSRGTQYF. Written as DNA, the CDR3 is TGTGCCAGCAGCCAAGATGTGAACTCAAGAGGGACCCAGTACTTC.

The CDR3 is CASSLVRTDGSPLHF. As DNA, the CDR3 is TGCGCCAGCAGCTTGGTCCGGACAGATGGTTCACCCCTCCACTTT. This chain links TRBV5-1 with TRBJ1-6, with D tentatively TRBD1 (6 bases). The CDR3 runs to 15 residues. Germline lookup yields CDR1 SGHRS and CDR2 YFSETQ. V was shortened by 0 bases and J by 9 bases, with 13 bases between the two germline ends.